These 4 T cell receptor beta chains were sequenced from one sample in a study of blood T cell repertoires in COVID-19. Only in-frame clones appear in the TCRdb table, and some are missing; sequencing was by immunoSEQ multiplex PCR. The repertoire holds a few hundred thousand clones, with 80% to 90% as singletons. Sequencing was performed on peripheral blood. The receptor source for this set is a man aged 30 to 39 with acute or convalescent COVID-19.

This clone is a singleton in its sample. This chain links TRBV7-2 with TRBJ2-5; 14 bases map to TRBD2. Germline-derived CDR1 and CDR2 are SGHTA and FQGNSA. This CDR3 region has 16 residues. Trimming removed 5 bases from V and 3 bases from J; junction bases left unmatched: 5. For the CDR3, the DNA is TGTGCCAGCAGCCCGGGACTAGCGGGAGTGGAAGAGACCCAGTACTTC. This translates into CASSPGLAGVEETQYF.

CDR3 loop: CASRWTSGSSGGADTQYF. The CDR3 region has the DNA TGCGCCAGCAGATGGACTAGCGGGAGTTCCGGGGGCGCAGATACGCAGTATTTT. The chain uses TRBV5-1 and TRBJ2-3; the match to TRBD2 covers 13 bases. CDR3 size: 18 residues. Unmatched junction bases numbered 13, after V lost 5 bases and J lost 4 bases. Germline CDR1 and CDR2: SGHRS and YFSETQ.

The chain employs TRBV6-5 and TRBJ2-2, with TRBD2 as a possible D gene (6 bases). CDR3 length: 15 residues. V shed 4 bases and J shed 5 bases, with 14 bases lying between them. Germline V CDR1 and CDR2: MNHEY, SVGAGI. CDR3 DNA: TGTGCCAGCAGTTTACAGGCCGGAGGGACCGGGGAGCTGTTTTTT. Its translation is CASSLQAGGTGELFF.

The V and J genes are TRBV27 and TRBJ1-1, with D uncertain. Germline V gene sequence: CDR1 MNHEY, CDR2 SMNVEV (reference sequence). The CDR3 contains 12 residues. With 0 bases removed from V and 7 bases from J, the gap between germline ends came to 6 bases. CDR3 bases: TGTGCCAGCAGTTTATCGGGGAGTGAAGCTTTCTTT. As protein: CASSLSGSEAFF.